The present T cell receptor beta chain was sequenced within a study of cytomegalovirus exposure and HLA in healthy donors. The PCR made use of 60 Vbeta and 13 Jbeta primers. The table came from immunoSEQ multiplex PCR; TCRdb's copy has only in-frame clones and leaves some out. The profile covers 200,000 or so clones, with 70% to 90% appearing a single time and 2.9% taken by the ten largest. Germline V gene sequence: CDR1 MNHNS, CDR2 SASEGT. The length of the CDR3 is 14 residues. Trimming removed 3 bases at V and 8 bases at J, with 16 bases between. Sequencing used PBMCs. This chain uses TRBV6-1 with TRBJ1-2, with D perhaps matching TRBD1 (6 bases). This sequence originates from a man younger than 40 in good health and CMV-seronegative. The CDR3: CASSERGQLGGYTF. In DNA, the CDR3 is TGTGCCAGCAGTGAGCGAGGACAGCTCGGGGGCTACACCTTC.